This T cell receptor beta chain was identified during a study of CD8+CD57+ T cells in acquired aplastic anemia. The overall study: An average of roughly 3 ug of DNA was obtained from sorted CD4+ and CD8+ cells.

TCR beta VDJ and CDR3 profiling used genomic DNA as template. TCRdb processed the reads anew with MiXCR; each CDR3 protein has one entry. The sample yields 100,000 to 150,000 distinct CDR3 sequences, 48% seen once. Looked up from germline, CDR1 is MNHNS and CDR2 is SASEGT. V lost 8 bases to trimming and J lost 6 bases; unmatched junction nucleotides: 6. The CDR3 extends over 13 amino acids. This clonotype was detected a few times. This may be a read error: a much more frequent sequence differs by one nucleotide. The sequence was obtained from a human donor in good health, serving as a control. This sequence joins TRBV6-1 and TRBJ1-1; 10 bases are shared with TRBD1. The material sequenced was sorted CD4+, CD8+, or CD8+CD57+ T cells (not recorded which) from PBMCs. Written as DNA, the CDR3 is TGTGCCAGCTCCCGGACAGGGGGAGCTGAAGCTTTCTTT. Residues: CASSRTGGAEAFF.